Following are 17 T cell receptor beta chains from one sample sequenced in a study of breast tumors, draining lymph nodes, adjacent tissues. TCRdb reprocessed the multiplex PCR reads with MiXCR, giving one entry per CDR3 protein. Of fewer than 25,000 distinct CDR3 sequences listed, approximately 32% are singletons. What was sequenced was breast tumor tissue. These receptors were collected from a female donor with breast cancer. Some clones in this sample may be carry-over from other donors' samples.

This clonotype has ten or more counts. V is TRBV20-1 and J is TRBJ2-1; D could derive from TRBD1 or TRBD2 (5 bases each). V was cut by 2 bases and J by 4 bases, with 15 bases left in between. From germline, CDR1 is DFQATT and CDR2 SNEGSKA (reference sequence). CDR3 length equals 15 residues. Here the CDR3 reads CSARRGAVSYNEQFF. The DNA for the CDR3 is TGCAGTGCTAGAAGGGGAGCGGTCTCATACAATGAGCAGTTCTTC.

This clonotype was seen repeatedly, ten times or more. The chain combines TRBV3-1 with TRBJ1-2, with D unclear. Germline V gene sequence: CDR1 LGHDT, CDR2 YNNKEL (reference sequence). This CDR3 comprises 11 residues. The V gene lost 1 base and the J gene lost 5 bases, with 2 bases spanning the gap. CDR3 sequence (DNA): TGTGCCAGCAGCCAAGGTTATGGCTACACCTTC. As protein: CASSQGYGYTF.

This clonotype appeared many times. The chain carries TRBV6-1 and TRBJ1-4; TRBD1 aligns across 7 bases. CDR3 size: 16 residues. V lost 5 bases, J lost 1 base, and 7 bases stayed unmatched. Germline V gives CDR1 MNHNS, CDR2 SASEGT. CDR3 sequence reads: CASSSWTGRTNEKLFF. The DNA for the CDR3 is TGTGCCAGCAGTTCATGGACAGGCCGAACTAATGAAAAACTGTTTTTT.

The chain joins TRBV4-3 to TRBJ2-1; D is uncertain. Germline CDR1 and CDR2: LGHNA and YSLEER. The CDR3 totals 18 residues. Trimming took 0 bases from V and 0 from J, leaving 15 bases between them. Here the CDR3 DNA reads TGCGCCAGCAGCCAAGATCCTGGGGTTCGGGTCTCCTACAATGAGCAGTTCTTC. Protein: CASSQDPGVRVSYNEQFF.

This clonotype was observed at least ten times. The chain couples TRBV5-1 to TRBJ2-3; D is perhaps TRBD2 (6 bases). Trimming took off 0 bases at V and 3 bases at J, with 17 bases between the two ends. The CDR3 has 17 residues. Germline assignment: CDR1 SGHRS and CDR2 YFSETQ. CDR3 coding DNA: TGCGCCAGCAGCTTGGGAGTAGGAGTAGCGGTAACAGATACGCAGTATTTT. Translating gives CASSLGVGVAVTDTQYF.

The genes are TRBV7-9 and TRBJ2-3; TRBD2 aligns across 9 bases. Germline trimming cut 3 bases from V and 6 bases from J; bases unmatched to any gene: 16. CDR1 and CDR2 (germline): SEHNR, FQNEAQ (reference sequence). This CDR3 spans 18 amino acids. In DNA, the CDR3 is TGTGCCAGCAGCTTGTCTCGCCTGGCGGGAGGGCGGTCTGATACGCAGTATTTT. This codes for CASSLSRLAGGRSDTQYF.

By share, this clonotype ranks as medium-sized (0.01 to 0.1%). This chain joins TRBV5-1 and TRBJ2-7; TRBD2 matches at 14 bases. The junction had 8 bases not matched to a gene; V was cut back by 4 bases and J by 2 bases. Germline V gene data show CDR1 as SGHRS and CDR2 as YFSETQ. The CDR3 is 17 residues long. CDR3 sequence reads: CASSAGTSGRQPYEQYF. The DNA for the CDR3 is TGCGCCAGCAGCGCCGGGACTAGCGGGAGACAACCCTACGAGCAGTACTTC.

This clonotype was counted many times. This chain uses TRBV30 with TRBJ1-2, with D hard to call. The V gene lost 0 bases and the J gene lost 4 bases, with 9 bases spanning the gap. In germline, CDR1 is GTSNPN, CDR2 SVGIG (reference sequence). The CDR3 is 13 amino acids. In DNA form, the CDR3 reads TGTGCCTGGAGTGTCAAACTCCTCTATGGCTACACCTTC. Its translation: CAWSVKLLYGYTF.

This clonotype came up many times. The gene calls are TRBV7-3 and TRBJ2-1; TRBD2 might be the D (5 bases). From germline, CDR1 is SGHTA and CDR2 FQGTGA. The V gene lost 7 bases and the J gene lost 0 bases, with 13 bases spanning the gap. The CDR3 runs to 15 residues. The CDR3 sequence is CASTLSANSYNEQFF. The CDR3 coding sequence is TGTGCCAGCACCCTTAGCGCCAACTCCTACAATGAGCAGTTCTTC.

This clonotype was detected once. The V and J genes are TRBV19 and TRBJ1-2, with TRBD1 matching over 9 bases. Germline-derived CDR1 and CDR2 are LNHDA and SQIVND (reference sequence). The CDR3 has 13 amino acids. Trimming removed 7 bases from V and 7 bases from J; junction bases left unmatched: 7. CDR3 sequence (DNA): TGTGCCAGTACTCCCGGGACAGGGTTTGGCTACACCTTC. Protein sequence: CASTPGTGFGYTF.

This chain uses TRBV24-1 with TRBJ2-3; TRBD2 aligns across 12 bases. CDR1 KGHDR and CDR2 SFDVKD come from the germline V gene. V shed 5 bases and J 4 bases; nucleotides not matched to a gene: 9. This CDR3 comprises 17 residues. This chain's CDR3 is CATSAGGLAGEADTQYF. The CDR3 DNA reads as TGTGCCACCAGTGCCGGGGGACTAGCGGGTGAAGCAGATACGCAGTATTTT.

This clonotype was found many times. The gene calls are TRBV19 and TRBJ2-2, with TRBD1 matching 8 bases. From germline, CDR1 is LNHDA and CDR2 SQIVND (reference sequence). V shed 6 bases, J shed 3 bases, and the junction held 3 bases outside the gene matches. CDR3 length: 14 residues. CDR3: CASRMTGDTGELFF. The CDR3 region has the DNA TGTGCCAGTAGGATGACAGGGGACACCGGGGAGCTGTTTTTT.

In this sample, this clonotype turned up many times. The rearrangement uses TRBV11-3 and TRBJ2-7; 7 nucleotides agree with TRBD1. Germline values: CDR1 SGHNT, CDR2 YENEEA. The CDR3 spans 14 residues. The junction had 2 bases not matched to a gene; V was cut back by 0 bases and J by 3 bases. CDR3 DNA sequence: TGTGCCAGCAGCTTAGAGCAGGGGGACTACGAGCAGTACTTC. Protein product: CASSLEQGDYEQYF. The whole variable domain, filled in from reference TRBV11-3 and TRBJ2-7, reads EAGVVQSPRYKIIEKKQPVAFWCNPISGHNTLYWYLQNLGQGPELLIRYENEEAVDDSQLPKDRFSAERLKGVDSTLKIQPAELGDSAVYLCASSLEQGDYEQYFGPGTRLTVT.

This clonotype was detected ten times or more. The chain couples TRBV4-2 to TRBJ2-7, with 9 bases matching TRBD2. CDR1 and CDR2 (germline): LGHNA, YNFKEQ. The J segment lost 2 bases and the V segment lost 4 bases, leaving 3 bases of the junction unmatched. CDR3 length equals 14 residues. The CDR3 DNA is TGTGCCAGCAGCCGCAGCGGGGGGACCTACGAGCAGTACTTC. Its protein is CASSRSGGTYEQYF.

This clonotype came up a few times. V and J are TRBV20-1 and TRBJ1-1; TRBD1 agrees at 7 bases. The CDR3 spans 15 residues. Germline CDR1 and CDR2: DFQATT and SNEGSKA (reference sequence). V shed 2 bases and J 0 bases; nucleotides not matched to a gene: 6. The CDR3 sequence is CSARRGQPMNTEAFF. The CDR3 DNA reads TGCAGTGCTAGACGGGGACAGCCTATGAACACTGAAGCTTTCTTT.

This clonotype occurred many times. The DNA for the CDR3 is TGTGCCAGCAGCTTAAGGGGACTAGCGGGAGATGGGTGGCAGGAGACCCAGTACTTC. This translates into CASSLRGLAGDGWQETQYF. The chain uses TRBV13 and TRBJ2-5; TRBD2 agrees at 14 bases. V lost 2 bases, J lost 5 bases, and 13 bases stayed unmatched. Germline CDR1 and CDR2: PRHDT and FYEKMQ (reference sequence). There are 19 residues in the CDR3.

This clonotype was detected many times. The V and J genes are TRBV12-3 or TRBV12-4 and TRBJ2-3; possibly TRBD2 for D (7 bases). V was trimmed by 2 bases and J by 3 bases, leaving 18 bases between them. The CDR3 loop spans 17 amino acids. CDR3 amino acids: CASSLWGGGERTDTQYF. The CDR3 DNA reads TGTGCCAGCAGTTTATGGGGAGGGGGAGAAAGAACAGATACGCAGTATTTT.